Reported below is one T cell receptor beta chain. The data were obtained in a study of blood T cell repertoires in COVID-19. For the study at large: Both acute and convalescent COVID-19 samples were obtained from the United States, Italy and Spain. The cDNA or gDNA used as material had been derived from T cells, B-cell-depleted T cells, or PBMCs.

This CDR3 has 13 amino acids. Per germline, CDR1 WNHNN and CDR2 SYGVQD (reference sequence). J lost 6 bases, V lost 7 bases, and 6 bases had no gene match. Clones were sequenced by immunoSEQ multiplex PCR, and TCRdb holds only the in-frame ones, with some missing. This sample has approximately 37,000 clones; around 87% occur once, and the top ten carry around a tenth. What was sequenced was peripheral blood. The sequence came from a man aged 80 or over with active COVID-19. This rearrangement joins TRBV10-1 to TRBJ2-7, with 10 bases that match TRBD2. The CDR3 DNA is TGCGCCAGCATGGCAGCGGGAGGGCGCGAGCAGTACTTC. Its translation: CASMAAGGREQYF.